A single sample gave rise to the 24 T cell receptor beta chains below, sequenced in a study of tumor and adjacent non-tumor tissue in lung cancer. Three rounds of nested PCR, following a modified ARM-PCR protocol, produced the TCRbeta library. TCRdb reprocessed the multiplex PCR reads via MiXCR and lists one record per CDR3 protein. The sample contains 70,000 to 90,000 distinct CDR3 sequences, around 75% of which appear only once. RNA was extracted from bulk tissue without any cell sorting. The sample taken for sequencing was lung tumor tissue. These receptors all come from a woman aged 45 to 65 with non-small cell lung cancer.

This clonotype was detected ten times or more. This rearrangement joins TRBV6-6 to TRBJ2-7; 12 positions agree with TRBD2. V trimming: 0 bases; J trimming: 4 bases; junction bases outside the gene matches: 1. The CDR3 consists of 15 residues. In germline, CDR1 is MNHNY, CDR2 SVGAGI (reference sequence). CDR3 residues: CASSYSTSGSYEQYF. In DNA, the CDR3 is TGTGCCAGCAGTTACTCGACTAGCGGGAGTTACGAGCAGTACTTC.

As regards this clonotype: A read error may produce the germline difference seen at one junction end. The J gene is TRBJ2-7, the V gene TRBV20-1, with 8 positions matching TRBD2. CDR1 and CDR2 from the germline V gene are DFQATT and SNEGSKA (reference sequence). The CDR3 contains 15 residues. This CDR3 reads CGAGASAGALYEQYF. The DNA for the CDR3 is TGCGGTGCTGGGGCCTCAGCGGGAGCTTTATACGAGCAGTACTTC.

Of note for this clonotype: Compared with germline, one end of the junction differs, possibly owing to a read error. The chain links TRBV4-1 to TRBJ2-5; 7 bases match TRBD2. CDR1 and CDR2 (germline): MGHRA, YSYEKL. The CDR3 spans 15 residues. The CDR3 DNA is TGCACCAGCAGCCGAGGGGAGGGAGCGGGAGAGACCCAGTACTTC. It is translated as CTSSRGEGAGETQYF.

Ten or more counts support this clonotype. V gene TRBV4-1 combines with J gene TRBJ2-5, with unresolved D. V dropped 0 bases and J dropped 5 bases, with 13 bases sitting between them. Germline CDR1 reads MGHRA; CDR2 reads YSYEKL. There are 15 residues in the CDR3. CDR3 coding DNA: TGCGCCAGCAGCCAAGAATTGCGTTCCCGGGAGACCCAGTACTTC. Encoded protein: CASSQELRSRETQYF.

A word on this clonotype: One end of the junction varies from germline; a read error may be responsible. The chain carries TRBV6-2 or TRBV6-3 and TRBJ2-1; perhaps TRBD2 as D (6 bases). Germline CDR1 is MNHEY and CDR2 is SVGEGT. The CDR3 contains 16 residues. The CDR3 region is CASSPDRSGRLNVQFF. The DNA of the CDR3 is TGTGCCAGCAGCCCGGATCGGAGCGGGCGGTTGAATGTGCAGTTCTTC.

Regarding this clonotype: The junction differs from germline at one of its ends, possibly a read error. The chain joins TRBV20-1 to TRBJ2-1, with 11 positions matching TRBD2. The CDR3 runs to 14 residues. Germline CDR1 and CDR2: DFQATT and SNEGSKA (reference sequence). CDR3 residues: CSAIAGGLGNEHFF. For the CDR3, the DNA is TGCAGTGCTATAGCGGGAGGGCTAGGGAATGAGCACTTCTTC.

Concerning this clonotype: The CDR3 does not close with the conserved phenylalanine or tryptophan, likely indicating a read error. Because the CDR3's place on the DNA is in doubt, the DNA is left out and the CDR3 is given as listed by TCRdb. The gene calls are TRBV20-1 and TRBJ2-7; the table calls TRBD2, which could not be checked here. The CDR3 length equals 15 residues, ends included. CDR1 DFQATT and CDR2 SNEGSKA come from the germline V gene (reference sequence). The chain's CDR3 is CSARSPRDASPERYL.

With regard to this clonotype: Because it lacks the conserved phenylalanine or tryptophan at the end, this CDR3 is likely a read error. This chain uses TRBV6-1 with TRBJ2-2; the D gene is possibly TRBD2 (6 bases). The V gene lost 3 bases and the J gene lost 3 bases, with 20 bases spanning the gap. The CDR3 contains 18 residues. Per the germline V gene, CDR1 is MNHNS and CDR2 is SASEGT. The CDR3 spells CASSERASARKDTGELFY. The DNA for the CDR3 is TGTGCCAGCAGTGAGAGGGCTAGCGCGAGGAAGGACACCGGGGAGCTGTTTTAT.

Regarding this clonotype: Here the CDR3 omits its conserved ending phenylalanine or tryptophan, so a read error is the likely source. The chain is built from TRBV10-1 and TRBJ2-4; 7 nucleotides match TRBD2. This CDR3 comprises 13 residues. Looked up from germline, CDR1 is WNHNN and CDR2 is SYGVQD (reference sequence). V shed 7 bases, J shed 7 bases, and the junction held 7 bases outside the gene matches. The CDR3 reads CASIAWEGNIQYL. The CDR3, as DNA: TGCGCCAGCATTGCTTGGGAGGGTAACATTCAGTACTTA.

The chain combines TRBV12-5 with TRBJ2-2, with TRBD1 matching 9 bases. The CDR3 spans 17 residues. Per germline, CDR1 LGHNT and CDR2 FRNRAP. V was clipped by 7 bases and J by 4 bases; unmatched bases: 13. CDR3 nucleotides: TGTGCTAGTGTCTGGCCCCCGGGACAGGGACCCACCGGGGAGCTGTTTTTT. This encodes CASVWPPGQGPTGELFF.

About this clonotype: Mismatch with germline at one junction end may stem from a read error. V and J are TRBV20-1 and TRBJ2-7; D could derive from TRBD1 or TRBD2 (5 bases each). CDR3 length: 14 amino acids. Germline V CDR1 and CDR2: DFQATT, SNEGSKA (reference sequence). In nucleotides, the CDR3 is TGCAGTGCTAGACCAATGGACAAGGGGAGCGAGCAGTATTTC. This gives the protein CSARPMDKGSEQYF.

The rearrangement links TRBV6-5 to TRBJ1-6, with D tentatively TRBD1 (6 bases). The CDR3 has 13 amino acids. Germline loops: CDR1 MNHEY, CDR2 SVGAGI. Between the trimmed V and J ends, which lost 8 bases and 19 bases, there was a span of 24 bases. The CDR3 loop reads CASGRQDNSLLHF. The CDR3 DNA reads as TGTGCCAGCGGGCGACAGGATAATTCACTCCTTCACTTT.

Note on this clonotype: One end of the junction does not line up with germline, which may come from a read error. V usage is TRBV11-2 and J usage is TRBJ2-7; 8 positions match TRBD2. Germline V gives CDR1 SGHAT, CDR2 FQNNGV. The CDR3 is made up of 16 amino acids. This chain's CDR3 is CARSLAGRTGPYEQYF. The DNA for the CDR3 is TGTGCCAGAAGCTTAGCGGGACGCACGGGGCCCTACGAGCAGTACTTC. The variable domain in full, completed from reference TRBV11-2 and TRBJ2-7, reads EAGVAQSPRYKIIEKRQSVAFWCNPISGHATLYWYQQILGQGPKLLIQFQNNGVVDDSQLPKDRFSAERLKGVDSTLKIQPAKLEDSAVYLCARSLAGRTGPYEQYFGPGTRLTVT.

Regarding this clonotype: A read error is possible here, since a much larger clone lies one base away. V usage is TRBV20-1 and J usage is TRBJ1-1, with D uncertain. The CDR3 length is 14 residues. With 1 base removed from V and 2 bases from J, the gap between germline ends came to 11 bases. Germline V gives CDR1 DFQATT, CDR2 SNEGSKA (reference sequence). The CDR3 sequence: CSARVGGSNTEAFF. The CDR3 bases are TGCAGTGCTAGAGTAGGAGGGAGTAACACTGAAGCTTTCTTT.

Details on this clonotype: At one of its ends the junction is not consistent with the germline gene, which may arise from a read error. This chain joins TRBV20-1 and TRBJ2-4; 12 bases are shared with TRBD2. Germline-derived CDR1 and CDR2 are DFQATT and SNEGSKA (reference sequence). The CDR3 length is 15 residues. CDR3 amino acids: CSGTSGPLAKNIQHF. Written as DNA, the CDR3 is TGCAGCGGGACTAGCGGGCCCCTAGCCAAAAACATTCAGCACTTC.

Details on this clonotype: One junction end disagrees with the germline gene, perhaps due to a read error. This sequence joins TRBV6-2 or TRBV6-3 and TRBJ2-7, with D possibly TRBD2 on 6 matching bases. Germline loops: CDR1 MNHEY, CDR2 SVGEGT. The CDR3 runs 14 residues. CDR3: CASTMAGNRREQQF. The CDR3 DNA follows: TGTGCCAGCACTATGGCGGGAAATAGGCGCGAGCAGCAATTC.

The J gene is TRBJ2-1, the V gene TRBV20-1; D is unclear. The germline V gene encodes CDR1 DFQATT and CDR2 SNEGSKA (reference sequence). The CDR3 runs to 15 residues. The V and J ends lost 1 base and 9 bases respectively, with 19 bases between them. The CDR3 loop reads CSARAINWRWGEQFF. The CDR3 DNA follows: TGCAGTGCTAGAGCCATTAACTGGAGATGGGGTGAGCAGTTCTTC.

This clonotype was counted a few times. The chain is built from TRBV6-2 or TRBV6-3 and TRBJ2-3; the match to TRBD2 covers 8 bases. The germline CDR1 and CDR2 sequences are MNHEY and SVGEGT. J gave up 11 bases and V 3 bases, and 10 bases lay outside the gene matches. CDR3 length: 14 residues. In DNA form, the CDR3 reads TGTGCCAGCAGTTATAGGACTAGCCGGTATATGCAGTATTTT. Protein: CASSYRTSRYMQYF.

CDR3 bases: TGCAGTGCTAGGGATCCCACAGGGACCAGAAACACCATATATTTT. Amino acid sequence: CSARDPTGTRNTIYF. J is TRBJ1-3 and V is TRBV20-1; possibly TRBD1 for D (6 bases). The CDR3 contains 15 residues. The V and J ends lost 3 bases and 5 bases respectively, with 17 bases between them. Germline V CDR1 and CDR2: DFQATT, SNEGSKA (reference sequence).

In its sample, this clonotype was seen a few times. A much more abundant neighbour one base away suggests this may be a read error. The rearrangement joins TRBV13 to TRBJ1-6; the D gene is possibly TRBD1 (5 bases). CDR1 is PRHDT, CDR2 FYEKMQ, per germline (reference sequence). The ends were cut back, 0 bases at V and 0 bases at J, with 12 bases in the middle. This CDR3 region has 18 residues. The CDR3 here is CASSLGGKGRSYNSPLHF. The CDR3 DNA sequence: TGTGCCAGCAGCTTAGGTGGCAAGGGGCGCTCCTATAATTCACCCCTCCACTTT.

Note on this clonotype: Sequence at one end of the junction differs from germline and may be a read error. The CDR3 is CGTRSGAVNTQYF. Here the CDR3 DNA reads TGCGGTACGCGAAGCGGGGCAGTAAATACACAGTATTTT. The chain is built from TRBV20-1 and TRBJ2-3; 7 bases align to TRBD2. The CDR3 is made up of 13 amino acids. In germline, CDR1 is DFQATT, CDR2 SNEGSKA (reference sequence).

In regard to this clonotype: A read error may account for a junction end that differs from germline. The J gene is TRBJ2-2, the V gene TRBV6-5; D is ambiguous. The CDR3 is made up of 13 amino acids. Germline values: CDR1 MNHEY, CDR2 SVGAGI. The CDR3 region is CASSIRDTGELFF. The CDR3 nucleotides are TGCGCCAGCAGTATAAGGGACACCGGGGAGCTGTTTTTT.

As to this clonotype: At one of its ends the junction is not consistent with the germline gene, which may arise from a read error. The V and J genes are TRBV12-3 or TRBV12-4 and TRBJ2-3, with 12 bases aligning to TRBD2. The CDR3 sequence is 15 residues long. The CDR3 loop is CANSLTSGRTYTQYF. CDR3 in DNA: TGTGCCAACAGTCTCACTAGCGGGAGGACATATACGCAGTATTTT.

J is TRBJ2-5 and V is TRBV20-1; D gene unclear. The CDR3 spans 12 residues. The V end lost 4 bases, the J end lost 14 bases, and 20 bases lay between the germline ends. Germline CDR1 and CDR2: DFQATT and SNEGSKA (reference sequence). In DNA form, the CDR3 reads TGCAGTGCTAACTCGAACAAGGAGACTCACTACTTC. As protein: CSANSNKETHYF.